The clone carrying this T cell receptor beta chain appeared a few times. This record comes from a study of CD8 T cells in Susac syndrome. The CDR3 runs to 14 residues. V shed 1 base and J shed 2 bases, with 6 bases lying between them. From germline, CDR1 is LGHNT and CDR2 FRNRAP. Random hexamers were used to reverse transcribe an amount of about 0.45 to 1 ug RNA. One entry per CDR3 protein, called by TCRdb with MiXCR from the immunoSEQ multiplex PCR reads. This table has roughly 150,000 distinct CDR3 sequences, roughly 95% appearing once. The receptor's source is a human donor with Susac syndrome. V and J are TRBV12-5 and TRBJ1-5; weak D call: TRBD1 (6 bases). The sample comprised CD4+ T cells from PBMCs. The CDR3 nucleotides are TGTGCTAGTGGTTTGGGACAGGGCAATCAGCCCCAGCATTTT. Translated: CASGLGQGNQPQHF.